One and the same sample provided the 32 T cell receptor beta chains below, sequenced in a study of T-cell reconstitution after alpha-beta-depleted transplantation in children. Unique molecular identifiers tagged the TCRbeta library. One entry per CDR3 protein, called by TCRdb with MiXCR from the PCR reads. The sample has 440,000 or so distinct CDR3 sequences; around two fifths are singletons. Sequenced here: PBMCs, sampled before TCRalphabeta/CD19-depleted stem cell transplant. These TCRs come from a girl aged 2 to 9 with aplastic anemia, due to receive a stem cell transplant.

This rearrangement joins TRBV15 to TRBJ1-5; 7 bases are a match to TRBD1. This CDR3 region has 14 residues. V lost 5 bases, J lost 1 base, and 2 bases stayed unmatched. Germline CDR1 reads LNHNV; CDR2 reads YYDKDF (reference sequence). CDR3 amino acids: CATSQGESNQPQHF. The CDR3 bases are TGTGCCACCAGCCAGGGGGAAAGCAATCAGCCCCAGCATTTT.

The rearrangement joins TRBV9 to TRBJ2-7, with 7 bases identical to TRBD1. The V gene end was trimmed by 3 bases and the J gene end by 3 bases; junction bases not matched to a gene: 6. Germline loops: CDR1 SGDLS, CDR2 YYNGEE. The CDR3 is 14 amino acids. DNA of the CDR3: TGTGCCAGCAGCGCAAGACAGGGTTTCTACGAGCAGTACTTC. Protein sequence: CASSARQGFYEQYF.

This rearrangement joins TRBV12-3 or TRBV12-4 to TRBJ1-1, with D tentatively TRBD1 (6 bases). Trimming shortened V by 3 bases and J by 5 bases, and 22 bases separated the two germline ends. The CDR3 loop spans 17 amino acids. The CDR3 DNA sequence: TGTGCCAGCAGTTTTAGGGGGGGGGTCCAGGGCCATACTGAAGCTTTCTTT. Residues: CASSFRGGVQGHTEAFF.

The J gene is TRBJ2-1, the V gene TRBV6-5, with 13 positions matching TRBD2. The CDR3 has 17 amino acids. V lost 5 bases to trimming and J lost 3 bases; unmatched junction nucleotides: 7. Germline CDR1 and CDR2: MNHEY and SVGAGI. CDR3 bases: TGTGCCAGCAGTCCCGCCGGGACTAGCGGGAACTACAATGAGCAGTTCTTC. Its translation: CASSPAGTSGNYNEQFF.

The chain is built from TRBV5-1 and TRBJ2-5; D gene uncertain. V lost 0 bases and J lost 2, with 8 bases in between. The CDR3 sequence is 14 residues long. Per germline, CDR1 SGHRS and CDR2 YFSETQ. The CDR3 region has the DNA TGCGCCAGCAGCTTGGGGCAGGAACAAGAGACCCAGTACTTC. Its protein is CASSLGQEQETQYF.

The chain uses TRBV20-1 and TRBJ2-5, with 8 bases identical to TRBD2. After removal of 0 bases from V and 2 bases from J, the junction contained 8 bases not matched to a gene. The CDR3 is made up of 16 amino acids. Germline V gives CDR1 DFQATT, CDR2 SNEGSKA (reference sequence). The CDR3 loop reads CSARDPAGDFQETQYF. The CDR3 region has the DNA TGCAGTGCTAGAGATCCAGCGGGGGACTTTCAAGAGACCCAGTACTTC.

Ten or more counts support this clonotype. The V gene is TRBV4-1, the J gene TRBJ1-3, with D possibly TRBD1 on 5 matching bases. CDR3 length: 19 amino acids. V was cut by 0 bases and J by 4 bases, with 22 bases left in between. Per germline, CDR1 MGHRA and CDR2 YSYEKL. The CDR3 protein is CASSQETPGTAISGNTIYF. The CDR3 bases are TGCGCCAGCAGCCAAGAGACACCCGGGACCGCCATCTCAGGAAACACCATATATTTT.

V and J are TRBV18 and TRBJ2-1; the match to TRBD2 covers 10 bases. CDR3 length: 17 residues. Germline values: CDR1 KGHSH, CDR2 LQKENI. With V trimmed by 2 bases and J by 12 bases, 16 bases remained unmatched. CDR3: CASSPWDPGLAPQGQFF. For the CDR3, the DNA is TGTGCCAGCTCACCATGGGACCCGGGACTAGCGCCACAGGGGCAGTTCTTC.

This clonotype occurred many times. CDR3 loop: CASEAAAKNIQYF. The DNA for the CDR3 is TGTGCCAGCGAAGCGGCCGCCAAAAACATTCAGTACTTC. The chain carries TRBV6-5 and TRBJ2-4; tentatively, D is TRBD2 (5 bases). Deletions cut 8 bases from V and 1 base from J, with 9 bases between. This CDR3 is 13 amino acids long. Looked up from germline, CDR1 is MNHEY and CDR2 is SVGAGI.

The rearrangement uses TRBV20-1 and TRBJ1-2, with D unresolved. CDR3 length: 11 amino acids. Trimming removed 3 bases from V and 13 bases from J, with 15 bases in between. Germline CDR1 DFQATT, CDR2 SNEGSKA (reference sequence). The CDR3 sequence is CSASPMTAPTF. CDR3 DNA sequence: TGCAGTGCTAGCCCCATGACGGCGCCCACCTTC.

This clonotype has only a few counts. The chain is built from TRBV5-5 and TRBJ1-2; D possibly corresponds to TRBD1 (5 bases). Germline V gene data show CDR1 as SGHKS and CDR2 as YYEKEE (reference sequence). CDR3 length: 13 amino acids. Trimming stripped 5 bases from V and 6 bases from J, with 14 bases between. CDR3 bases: TGTGCCAGCAGGTCGGGACGACCCCATGGCTACACCTTC. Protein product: CASRSGRPHGYTF.

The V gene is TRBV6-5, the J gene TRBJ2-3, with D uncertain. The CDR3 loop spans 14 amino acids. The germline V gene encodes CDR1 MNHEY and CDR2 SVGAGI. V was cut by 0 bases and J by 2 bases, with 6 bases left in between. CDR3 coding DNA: TGTGCCAGCAGTTACTCTTCCTTCACAGATACGCAGTATTTT. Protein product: CASSYSSFTDTQYF.

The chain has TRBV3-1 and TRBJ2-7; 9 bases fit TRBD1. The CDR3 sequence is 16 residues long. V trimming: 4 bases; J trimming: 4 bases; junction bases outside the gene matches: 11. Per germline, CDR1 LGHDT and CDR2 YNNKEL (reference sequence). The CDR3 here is CASSRLITGGSYEQYF. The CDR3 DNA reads TGTGCCAGCAGCCGATTGATCACAGGGGGCTCTTACGAGCAGTACTTC.

The CDR3 here is CASSYSRGGYSPLHF. The CDR3 DNA reads TGTGCCAGCAGTTACTCCCGAGGAGGGTATTCACCCCTCCACTTT. This chain joins TRBV6-5 and TRBJ1-6; D not resolved. The V end lost 0 bases, the J end lost 8 bases, and 11 bases lay between the germline ends. The CDR3 runs 15 residues. Germline loops: CDR1 MNHEY, CDR2 SVGAGI.

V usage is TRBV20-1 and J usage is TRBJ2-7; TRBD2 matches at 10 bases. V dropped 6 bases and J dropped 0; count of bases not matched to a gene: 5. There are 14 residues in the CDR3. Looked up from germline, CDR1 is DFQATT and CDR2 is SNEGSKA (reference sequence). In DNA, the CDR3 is TGCAGTGCAATTAGCGGGAGGAGCTCCTACGAGCAGTACTTC. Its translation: CSAISGRSSYEQYF.

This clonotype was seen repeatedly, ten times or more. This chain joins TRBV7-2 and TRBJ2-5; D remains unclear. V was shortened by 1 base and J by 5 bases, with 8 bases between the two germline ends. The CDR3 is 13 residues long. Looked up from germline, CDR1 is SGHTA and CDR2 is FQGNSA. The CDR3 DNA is TGTGCCAGCAGCTTAGAACGACGGGAGACCCAGTACTTC. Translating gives CASSLERRETQYF.

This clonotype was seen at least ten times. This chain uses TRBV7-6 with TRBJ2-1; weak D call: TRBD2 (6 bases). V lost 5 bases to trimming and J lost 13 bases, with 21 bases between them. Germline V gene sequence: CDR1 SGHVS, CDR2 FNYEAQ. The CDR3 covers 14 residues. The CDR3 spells CASSVGGIWRDQFF. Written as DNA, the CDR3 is TGTGCCAGCAGCGTAGGAGGGATATGGCGGGATCAGTTCTTC.

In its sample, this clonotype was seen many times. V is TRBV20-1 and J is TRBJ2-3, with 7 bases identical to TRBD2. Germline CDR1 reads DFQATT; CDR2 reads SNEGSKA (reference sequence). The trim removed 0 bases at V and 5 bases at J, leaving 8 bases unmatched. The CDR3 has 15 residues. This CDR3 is CSARDPAGVGDTQYF. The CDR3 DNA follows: TGCAGTGCTAGAGATCCGGCGGGAGTAGGAGATACGCAGTATTTT.

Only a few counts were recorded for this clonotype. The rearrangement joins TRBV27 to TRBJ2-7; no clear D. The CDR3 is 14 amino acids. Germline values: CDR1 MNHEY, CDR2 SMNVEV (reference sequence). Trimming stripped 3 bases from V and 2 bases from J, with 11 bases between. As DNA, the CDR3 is TGTGCCAGCAGTTTGACGACACAAGCCTACGAGCAGTACTTC. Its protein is CASSLTTQAYEQYF.

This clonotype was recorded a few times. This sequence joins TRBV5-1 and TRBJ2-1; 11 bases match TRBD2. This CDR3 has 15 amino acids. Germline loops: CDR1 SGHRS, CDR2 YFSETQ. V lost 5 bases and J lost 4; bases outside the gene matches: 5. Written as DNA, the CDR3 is TGCGCCAGCAGATCCGGGACTAGCGGATACAATGAGCAGTTCTTC. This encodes CASRSGTSGYNEQFF.

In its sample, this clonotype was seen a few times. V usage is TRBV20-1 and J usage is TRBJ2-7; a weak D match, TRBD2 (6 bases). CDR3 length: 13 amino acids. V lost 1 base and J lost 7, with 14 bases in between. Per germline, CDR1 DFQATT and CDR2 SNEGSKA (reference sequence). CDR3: CSARAEGPGEQYF. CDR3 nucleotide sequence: TGCAGTGCTAGAGCGGAGGGACCCGGAGAGCAGTACTTC.

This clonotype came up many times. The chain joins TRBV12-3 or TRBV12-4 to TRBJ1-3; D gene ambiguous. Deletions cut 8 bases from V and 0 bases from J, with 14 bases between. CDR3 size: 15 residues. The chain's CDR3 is CASRTATTSGNTIYF. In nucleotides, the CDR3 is TGTGCCAGCCGGACGGCTACGACCTCTGGAAACACCATATATTTT.

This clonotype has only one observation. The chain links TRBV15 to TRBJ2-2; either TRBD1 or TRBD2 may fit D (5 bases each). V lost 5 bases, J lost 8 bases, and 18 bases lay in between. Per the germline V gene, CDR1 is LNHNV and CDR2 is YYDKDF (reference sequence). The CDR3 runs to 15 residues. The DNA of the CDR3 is TGTGCCACCAGCTACGGGGCCCGCCTACCAGGGGAGCTGTTTTTT. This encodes CATSYGARLPGELFF. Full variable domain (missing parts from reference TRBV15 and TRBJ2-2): DAMVIQNPRYQVTQFGKPVTLSCSQTLNHNVMYWYQQKSSQAPKLLFHYYDKDFNNEADTPDNFQSRRPNTSFCFLDIRSPGLGDTAMYLCATSYGARLPGELFFGEGSRLTVL.

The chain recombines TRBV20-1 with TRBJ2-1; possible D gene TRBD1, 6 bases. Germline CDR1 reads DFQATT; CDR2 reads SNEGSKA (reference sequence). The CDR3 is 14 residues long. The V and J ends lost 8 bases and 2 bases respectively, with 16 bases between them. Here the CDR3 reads CSPIGGVPYNEQFF. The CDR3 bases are TGCAGTCCGATAGGGGGAGTCCCCTACAATGAGCAGTTCTTC.

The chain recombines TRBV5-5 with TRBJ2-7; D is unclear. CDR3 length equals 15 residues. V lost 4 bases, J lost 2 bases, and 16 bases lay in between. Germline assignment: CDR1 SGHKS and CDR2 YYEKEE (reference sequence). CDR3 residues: CASSPTASRTYEQYF. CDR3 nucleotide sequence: TGTGCCAGCAGCCCTACAGCCTCAAGAACCTACGAGCAGTACTTC. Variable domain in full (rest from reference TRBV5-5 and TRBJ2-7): DAGVTQSPTHLIKTRGQQVTLRCSPISGHKSVSWYQQVLGQGPQFIFQYYEKEERGRGNFPDRFSARQFPNYSSELNVNALLLGDSALYLCASSPTASRTYEQYFGPGTRLTVT.

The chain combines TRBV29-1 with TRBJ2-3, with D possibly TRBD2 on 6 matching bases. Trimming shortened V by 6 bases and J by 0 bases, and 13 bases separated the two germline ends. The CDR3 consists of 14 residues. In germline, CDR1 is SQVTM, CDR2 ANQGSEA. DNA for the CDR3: TGCAGCGTGTCTAGCGTTACTAGCACAGATACGCAGTATTTT. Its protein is CSVSSVTSTDTQYF.

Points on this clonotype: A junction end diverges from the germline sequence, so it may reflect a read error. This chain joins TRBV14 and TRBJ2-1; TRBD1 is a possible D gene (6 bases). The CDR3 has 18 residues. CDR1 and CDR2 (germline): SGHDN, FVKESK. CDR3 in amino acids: CASSQDWSNGTIYNEQFF. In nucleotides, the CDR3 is TGTGCCAGCAGCCAAGACTGGTCTAACGGGACAATATACAATGAGCAATTCTTC.

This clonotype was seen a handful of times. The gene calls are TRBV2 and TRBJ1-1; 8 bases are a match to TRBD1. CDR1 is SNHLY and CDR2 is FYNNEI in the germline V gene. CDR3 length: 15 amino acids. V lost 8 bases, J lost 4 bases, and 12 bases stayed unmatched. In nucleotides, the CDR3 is TGTGCCAGCCAAAAAACAGGGGGTCGCAGCACTGAAGCTTTCTTT. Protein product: CASQKTGGRSTEAFF.

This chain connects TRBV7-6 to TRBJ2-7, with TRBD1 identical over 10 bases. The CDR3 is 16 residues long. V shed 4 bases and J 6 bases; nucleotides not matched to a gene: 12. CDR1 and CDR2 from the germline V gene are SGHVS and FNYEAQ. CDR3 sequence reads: CASSSETGGIRGEQYF. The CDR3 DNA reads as TGTGCCAGCAGCTCTGAGACAGGGGGCATACGCGGCGAGCAGTACTTC.

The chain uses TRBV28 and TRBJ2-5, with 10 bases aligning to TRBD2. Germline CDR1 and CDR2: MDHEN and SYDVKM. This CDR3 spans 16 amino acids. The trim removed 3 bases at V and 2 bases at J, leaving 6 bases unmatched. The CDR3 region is CASSLTGLASQETQYF. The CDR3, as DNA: TGTGCCAGCAGTTTGACGGGACTAGCGTCTCAAGAGACCCAGTACTTC.

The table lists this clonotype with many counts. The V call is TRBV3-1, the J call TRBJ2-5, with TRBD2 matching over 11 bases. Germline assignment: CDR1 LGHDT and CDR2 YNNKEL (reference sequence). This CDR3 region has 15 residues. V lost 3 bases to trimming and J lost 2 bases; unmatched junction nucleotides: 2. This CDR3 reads CASSHLAGGQETQYF. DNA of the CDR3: TGTGCCAGCAGCCACCTAGCGGGAGGACAAGAGACCCAGTACTTC.

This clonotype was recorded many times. CDR3 region: CSPWTSGSSTSYNEQFF. DNA for the CDR3: TGCAGTCCCTGGACTAGCGGGAGTAGTACGTCCTACAATGAGCAGTTCTTC. The chain employs TRBV20-1 and TRBJ2-1; 13 bases map to TRBD2. This CDR3 region has 17 residues. Trimming cost V 8 bases and J 1 base; bases outside gene matches: 11. Germline CDR1 reads DFQATT; CDR2 reads SNEGSKA (reference sequence).